This T cell receptor beta chain was documented in a study of T cell repertoires in cytomegalovirus infection. Study-level background: HLA-B-restricted CMV epitopes that are well studied were used alongside recently identified HLA-C-restricted ones.

TCRdb re-called the reads with MiXCR, one entry per CDR3 protein. The sample lists about 400,000 distinct CDR3 sequences; about 34% were seen once. With regard to this clonotype: No antigen is known for it.

General study findings and limits: Public TCR beta family frequency separated CMV-and-HLA carriers, including in an independent cohort.

Between the trimmed V and J ends, which lost 5 bases and 2 bases, there was a span of 5 bases. The germline V gene encodes CDR1 SGHRS and CDR2 YFSETQ. This CDR3 contains 12 residues. The chain couples TRBV5-1 to TRBJ2-1; D is unclear. This receptor was taken from a human donor in good health (CMV status not recorded). Some clones in this sample may be carry-over from other donors' samples. The sequences come from cultured PBMCs, collected from culture after CMV antigen stimulation. The CDR3 coding sequence is TGCGCCAGCAGGGGGACCTACAATGAGCAGTTCTTC. Protein: CASRGTYNEQFF.